A selection of T cell receptor beta chains follows, all from one sample in a study of cytomegalovirus exposure and HLA in healthy donors. Here immunoSEQ multiplex PCR was the method, and the copy in TCRdb shows in-frame clones only, minus some. Among some 140,000 clones listed, approximately 85% were seen once. The source material was PBMCs. These receptors all come from a woman in her thirties in good health and CMV-seronegative. Each CDR3 is given with its conserved first and last residue. D genes are given only for firm matches.

j_gene,d_gene,v_gene,CDR3nt,CDR3aa
TRBJ1-4,NA,TRBV6-6,TGTGCCAGCAGAAAATCAGGGGTTCTCGGTGAAAAACTGTTTTTT,CASRKSGVLGEKLFF
TRBJ2-3,NA,TRBV5-1,TGCGCCAGCAGCTTGCGGGGGTCAGATACGCAGTATTTT,CASSLRGSDTQYF
TRBJ1-6,NA,TRBV9,TGTGCCAGCAGCGCCCCCCGAGGGAGCTCCTATAATTCACCCCTCCACTTT,CASSAPRGSSYNSPLHF
TRBJ2-7,TRBD1,TRBV9,TGTGCCAGCAGCGGGACAGGGGCCTACGAGCAGTACTTC,CASSGTGAYEQYF
TRBJ1-1,NA,TRBV7-7,TGTGCCAGCAGCTCCCAGGAGAACACTGAAGCTTTCTTT,CASSSQENTEAFF
TRBJ2-2,NA,TRBV9,TGTGCCAGCAGCGTCTCTCTTAGGGGGAACACCGGGGAGCTGTTTTTT,CASSVSLRGNTGELFF
TRBJ2-2,TRBD2,TRBV7-3,TGTGCCAGCAGCCCTGGGGGGGGTTACGGGGAGCTGTTTTTT,CASSPGGGYGELFF
TRBJ1-1,NA,TRBV4-1,TGCGCCAGCATCCCCAGGGATTCGGACACTGAAGCTTTCTTT,CASIPRDSDTEAFF
TRBJ2-7,TRBD2,TRBV9,TGTGCCAGCAACCCTCTAGCGGGGGGCTCCAGCTCCTACGAGCAGTACTTC,CASNPLAGGSSSYEQYF
TRBJ1-6,NA,TRBV19,TGTGCCAGTAACGGTCCAGGGGCCTCCTATAATTCACCCCTCCACTTT,CASNGPGASYNSPLHF
TRBJ2-3,NA,TRBV7-7,TGTGCCAGCAGCCCCGGGACAACGAGCACAGATACGCAGTATTTT,CASSPGTTSTDTQYF
TRBJ2-1,NA,TRBV5-1,TGCGCCAGCAGCTTGGCTCCCGACAGTGAGCAGTTCTTC,CASSLAPDSEQFF
TRBJ1-1,NA,TRBV7-9,TGTGCCAGCAGCTCAACCGGGACATTGACCGAAGCTTTCTTT,CASSSTGTLTEAFF